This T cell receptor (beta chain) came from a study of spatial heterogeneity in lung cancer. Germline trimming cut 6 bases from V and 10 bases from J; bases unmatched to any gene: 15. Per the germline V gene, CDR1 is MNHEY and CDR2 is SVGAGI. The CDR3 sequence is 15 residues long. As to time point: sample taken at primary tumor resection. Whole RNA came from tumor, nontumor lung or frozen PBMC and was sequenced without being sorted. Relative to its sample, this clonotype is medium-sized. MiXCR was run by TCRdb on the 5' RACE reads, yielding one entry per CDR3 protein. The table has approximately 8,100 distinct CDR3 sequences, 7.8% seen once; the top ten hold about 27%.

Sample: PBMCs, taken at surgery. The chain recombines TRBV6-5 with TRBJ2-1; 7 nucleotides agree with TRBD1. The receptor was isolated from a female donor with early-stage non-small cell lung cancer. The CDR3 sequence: CASSPQGTVVGEQFF. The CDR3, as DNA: TGTGCCAGCAGCCCCCAGGGGACAGTTGTGGGCGAGCAGTTCTTC.